Sequencing of this TCR beta chain was carried out in a study of blood T cell repertoires in COVID-19. The germline V and J ends were trimmed by 5 bases and 2 bases, with 15 bases remaining between them. The CDR3 consists of 16 residues. Germline CDR1 and CDR2: SGHVS and FQNEAQ. Only in-frame clones appear in the TCRdb table, and some are missing; sequencing was by immunoSEQ multiplex PCR. Here the sample spans approximately 190,000 clones, roughly 82% being singletons. This sequence was found in a woman aged 55-75 years with acute COVID-19. The specimen was PBMCs or T cells enriched from blood (not recorded which). The rearrangement uses TRBV7-8 and TRBJ1-4, with D possibly TRBD1 on 5 matching bases. CDR3: CASSRSAGTTNEKLFF. CDR3 DNA: TGTGCCAGCAGCCGTTCCGCGGGGACCACTAATGAAAAACTGTTTTTT. Full variable domain (remainder filled in from reference TRBV7-8 and TRBJ1-4): GAGVSQSPRYKVAKRGQDVALRCDPISGHVSLFWYQQALGQGPEFLTYFQNEAQLDKSGLPSDRFFAERPEGSVSTLKIQRTQQEDSAVYLCASSRSAGTTNEKLFFGSGTQLSVL.